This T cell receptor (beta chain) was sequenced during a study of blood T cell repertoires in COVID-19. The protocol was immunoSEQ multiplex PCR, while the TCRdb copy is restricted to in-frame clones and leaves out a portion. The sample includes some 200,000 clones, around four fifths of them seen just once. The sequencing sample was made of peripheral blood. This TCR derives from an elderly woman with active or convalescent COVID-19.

DNA for the CDR3: TGTGCCAGCAGCTACACCCAGGCTAATGAGCAGTTCTTC. Translated, it gives CASSYTQANEQFF. The gene calls are TRBV7-2 and TRBJ2-1; D not resolved. The CDR3 runs 13 residues. Per the germline V gene, CDR1 is SGHTA and CDR2 is FQGNSA. Trimming took 4 bases from V and 7 from J, leaving 11 bases between them.